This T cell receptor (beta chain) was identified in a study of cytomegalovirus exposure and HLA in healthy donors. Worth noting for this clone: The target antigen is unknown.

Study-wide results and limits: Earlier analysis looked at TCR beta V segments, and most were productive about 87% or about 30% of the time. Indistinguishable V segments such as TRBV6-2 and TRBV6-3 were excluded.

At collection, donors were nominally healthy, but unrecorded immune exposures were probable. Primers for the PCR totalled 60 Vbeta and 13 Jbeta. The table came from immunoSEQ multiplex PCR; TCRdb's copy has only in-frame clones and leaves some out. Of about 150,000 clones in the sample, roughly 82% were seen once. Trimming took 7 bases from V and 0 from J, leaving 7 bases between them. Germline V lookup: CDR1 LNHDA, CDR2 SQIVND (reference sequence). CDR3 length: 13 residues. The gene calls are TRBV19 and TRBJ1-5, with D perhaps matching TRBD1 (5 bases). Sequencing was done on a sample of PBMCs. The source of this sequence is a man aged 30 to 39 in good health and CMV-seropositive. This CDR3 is CASTRASNQPQHF. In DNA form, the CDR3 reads TGTGCCAGTACCAGGGCTAGCAATCAGCCCCAGCATTTT.